This T cell receptor beta chain was retrieved from a study of CD8 T cells in ankylosing spondylitis. Trimming shortened V by 6 bases and J by 0 bases, and 12 bases separated the two germline ends. Germline V gives CDR1 LNHDA, CDR2 SQIVND (reference sequence). This CDR3 is 15 amino acids long. Of note for this clonotype: What it recognizes is unknown.

Points from the study as a whole: Apparently characteristic of ankylosing spondylitis blood was a TCR beta motif (about 8 highly homologous variants). Certain motif variants had earlier been reported in reactive arthritis synovial fluid and blood. Clones linked with disease were CD8+ and fairly uncommon in the peripheral blood. Matched synovial fluid from ankylosing spondylitis patients was reported to be enriched for disease-linked clones.

Generation of TCR beta libraries employed quantitative 5'-RACE incorporating molecular barcodes. TCRdb reprocessed the 5' RACE reads via MiXCR and lists one record per CDR3 protein. The sample contains more than 600,000 distinct CDR3 sequences, around 19% of which appear only once. The chain employs TRBV19 and TRBJ2-1; D ambiguous. What was sequenced was blood, either unsorted or a sorted T cell fraction (not recorded which). The receptor's source is a male donor with ankylosing spondylitis. The CDR3 DNA reads TGTGCCAGTAGATCGGGTCCAAGCTCCTACAATGAGCAGTTCTTC. Translating gives CASRSGPSSYNEQFF.